These 18 T cell receptor beta chains were sequenced from one sample in a study of blood T cell repertoires in COVID-19. Produced via immunoSEQ multiplex PCR; TCRdb's table is partial and in-frame only. The repertoire holds roughly 150,000 clones, with about 84% as singletons. The sequenced sample consisted of peripheral blood. The receptors were sampled from a woman aged 50 to 65 with acute or convalescent COVID-19.

In regard to this clone: At one boundary the junction diverges from the germline segment, which might be a read error. The CDR3, as DNA: TGTGCCGGTAGTATTATTAGCGGGGGGGTGAGGAATGAGCAGTTCTTC. Its protein is CAGSIISGGVRNEQFF. The chain uses TRBV19 and TRBJ2-1; the match to TRBD2 covers 11 bases. Germline CDR1 LNHDA, CDR2 SQIVND (reference sequence). The CDR3 extends over 16 amino acids.

The gene calls are TRBV28 and TRBJ2-7; 8 bases fit TRBD1. The CDR3 covers 14 residues. Germline V gives CDR1 MDHEN, CDR2 SYDVKM. V gave up 8 bases and J gave up 5 bases; unmatched junction bases: 11. Here the CDR3 reads CASGLTGDRDEQYF. CDR3 nucleotides: TGTGCCAGCGGGTTGACAGGGGATCGCGACGAGCAGTACTTC. The complete variable domain, with remaining parts taken from reference TRBV28 and TRBJ2-7, reads DVKVTQSSRYLVKRTGEKVFLECVQDMDHENMFWYRQDPGLGLRLIYFSYDVKMKEKGDIPEGYSVSREKKERFSLILESASTNQTSMYLCASGLTGDRDEQYFGPGTRLTVT.

The V gene is TRBV12-5, the J gene TRBJ2-3; TRBD2 matches 13 bases. Germline V gives CDR1 LGHNT, CDR2 FRNRAP. The CDR3 length is 17 residues. J was trimmed by 1 base and V by 7 bases; bases with no gene match: 8. DNA of the CDR3: TGTGCTAGTGCCCCAACCGGGACTAGCGGGGGCACAGATACGCAGTATTTT. Translation gives CASAPTGTSGGTDTQYF.

The J gene is TRBJ1-1, the V gene TRBV7-2; D unresolved. CDR1 is SGHTA, CDR2 FQGNSA, per germline. This CDR3 has 14 amino acids. Trimming took off 8 bases at V and 10 bases at J, with 23 bases between the two ends. The DNA of the CDR3 is TGTGCCAGCCTCCAGGCGGGGTCCTTCGGCGGAGCTTTCTTT. The encoded protein is CASLQAGSFGGAFF.

This clone turned up a few times. The chain is built from TRBV4-1 and TRBJ1-1; D is perhaps TRBD1 (5 bases). The V and J ends lost 5 bases and 5 bases respectively, with 12 bases between them. CDR3 size: 13 residues. Per germline, CDR1 MGHRA and CDR2 YSYEKL. CDR3: CASSSGGVTEAFF. The CDR3 DNA is TGCGCCAGCAGCAGTGGGGGGGTGACTGAAGCTTTCTTT.

The J gene is TRBJ1-1, the V gene TRBV19; TRBD1 matches 7 bases. Germline lookup yields CDR1 LNHDA and CDR2 SQIVND (reference sequence). The CDR3 is 13 amino acids. V dropped 8 bases and J dropped 5; count of bases not matched to a gene: 8. The CDR3 reads CASAWQGETEAFF. The CDR3 region has the DNA TGTGCCAGTGCATGGCAGGGGGAAACTGAAGCTTTCTTT.

This clone has only one observation. This chain connects TRBV2 to TRBJ1-5, with a tentative D call TRBD1 (5 bases). Germline V lookup: CDR1 SNHLY, CDR2 FYNNEI. The CDR3 sequence is 16 residues long. V lost 8 bases, J lost 1 base, and 18 bases lay in between. The CDR3 loop is CASLPAGGESNQPQHF. CDR3 coding DNA: TGTGCCAGCCTCCCCGCTGGGGGGGAAAGCAATCAGCCCCAGCATTTT.

The V gene is TRBV19, the J gene TRBJ1-5; TRBD1 matches at 8 bases. J gave up 2 bases and V 3 bases, and 3 bases lay outside the gene matches. The CDR3 covers 15 residues. The germline gives CDR1 LNHDA, CDR2 SQIVND (reference sequence). This chain's CDR3 is CASSISTGGNQPQHF. The CDR3 region has the DNA TGTGCCAGTAGTATCTCGACAGGGGGCAATCAGCCCCAGCATTTT.

The chain has TRBV18 and TRBJ1-5; 7 bases match TRBD1. V shed 4 bases, J shed 3 bases, and the junction held 6 bases outside the gene matches. The CDR3 is made up of 15 amino acids. The germline V gene has CDR1 KGHSH and CDR2 LQKENI. The CDR3 is CASSLETGDNQPQHF. The CDR3 region has the DNA TGTGCCAGCTCACTGGAAACAGGGGACAATCAGCCCCAGCATTTT.

The rearrangement links TRBV9 to TRBJ2-6; weak D call: TRBD1 (5 bases). CDR3 length equals 16 residues. Trimming pared 4 bases from V and 0 bases from J, leaving 11 bases between. Germline-derived CDR1 and CDR2 are SGDLS and YYNGEE. The CDR3 reads CASSSQGSSGANVLTF. The CDR3 DNA reads as TGTGCCAGCAGCTCCCAGGGAAGCTCTGGGGCCAACGTCCTGACTTTC.

Turning to this clone: Other DNA variants within this sample encode the same CDR3. The chain uses TRBV20-1 and TRBJ2-5; D uncertain. Deletions cut 4 bases from V and 2 bases from J, with 5 bases between. This CDR3 has 11 residues. Germline V CDR1 and CDR2: DFQATT, SNEGSKA (reference sequence). CDR3 DNA sequence: TGCAGTGCTAAGCGACAAGAGACCCAGTACTTC. Its protein is CSAKRQETQYF.

This chain links TRBV10-2 with TRBJ2-5; no clear D gene. In germline, CDR1 is WSHSY, CDR2 SAAADI. This CDR3 is built from 12 residues. V gave up 4 bases and J gave up 4 bases, with 7 bases separating them. The CDR3 spells CASSAGLETQYF. CDR3 nucleotide sequence: TGCGCCAGCAGTGCCGGTTTAGAGACCCAGTACTTC.

The chain is built from TRBV4-1 and TRBJ2-3, with TRBD2 matching over 8 bases. Germline V lookup: CDR1 MGHRA, CDR2 YSYEKL. CDR3 length: 19 residues. Unmatched junction bases numbered 11, after V lost 0 bases and J lost 0 bases. Here the CDR3 DNA reads TGCGCCAGCAGCCAAGAATGGGTAGCGGGGAGCTCTAGCACAGATACGCAGTATTTT. As protein: CASSQEWVAGSSSTDTQYF.

V and J are TRBV9 and TRBJ1-1; 8 bases agree with TRBD1. Germline V gene data show CDR1 as SGDLS and CDR2 as YYNGEE. The CDR3 length is 12 residues. The J segment lost 9 bases and the V segment lost 4 bases, leaving 5 bases of the junction unmatched. CDR3 in amino acids: CASSPGQGQAFF. For the CDR3, the DNA is TGTGCCAGCAGCCCCGGACAGGGACAAGCTTTCTTT.

J is TRBJ2-7 and V is TRBV25-1, with D possibly matching TRBD2 (5 bases). The V and J ends lost 5 bases and 4 bases respectively, with 21 bases between them. CDR3 length: 16 residues. Looked up from germline, CDR1 is MGHDK and CDR2 is SYGVNS. The CDR3 sequence: CASSTTLGSQAYEQYF. As DNA, the CDR3 is TGTGCCAGCAGTACTACCTTAGGGAGCCAAGCTTACGAGCAGTACTTC.

V gene TRBV2 combines with J gene TRBJ2-2; 7 positions agree with TRBD2. The CDR3 consists of 15 residues. Trimming took 6 bases from V and 0 from J; bases not matched to a gene: 4. CDR1 and CDR2 (germline): SNHLY, FYNNEI. CDR3 nucleotide sequence: TGTGCCAGCAGCCCGGGACTAACGAACACCGGGGAGCTGTTTTTT. Protein sequence: CASSPGLTNTGELFF.

This chain uses TRBV20-1 with TRBJ1-1; a possible D gene is TRBD1 (5 bases). Looked up from germline, CDR1 is DFQATT and CDR2 is SNEGSKA (reference sequence). V was pared by 5 bases and J by 6 bases, with 10 bases between. The length of the CDR3 is 11 residues. In nucleotides, the CDR3 is TGCAGTGCTGGGGAGGGGTCTGAAGCTTTCTTT. It encodes CSAGEGSEAFF.

The chain has TRBV24-1 and TRBJ1-6, with D unclear. This CDR3 is built from 15 residues. V gave up 5 bases and J gave up 6 bases, with 13 bases separating them. The germline V gene has CDR1 KGHDR and CDR2 SFDVKD. Here the CDR3 DNA reads TGTGCCACCAGTGCCGTGGGCGGGTCTAATTCACCCCTCCACTTT. The encoded protein is CATSAVGGSNSPLHF.